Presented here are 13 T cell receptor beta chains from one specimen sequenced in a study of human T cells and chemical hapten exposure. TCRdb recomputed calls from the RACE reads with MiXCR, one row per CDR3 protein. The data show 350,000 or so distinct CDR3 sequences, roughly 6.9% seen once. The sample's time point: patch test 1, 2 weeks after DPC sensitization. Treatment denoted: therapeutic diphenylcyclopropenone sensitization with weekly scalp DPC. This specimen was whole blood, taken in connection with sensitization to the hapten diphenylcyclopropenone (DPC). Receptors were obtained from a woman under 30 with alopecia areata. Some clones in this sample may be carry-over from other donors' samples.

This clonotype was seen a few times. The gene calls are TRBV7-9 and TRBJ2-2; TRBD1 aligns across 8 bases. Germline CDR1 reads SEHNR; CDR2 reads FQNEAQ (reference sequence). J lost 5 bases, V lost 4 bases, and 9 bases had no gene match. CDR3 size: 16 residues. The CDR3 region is CASSSLPGQETGELFF. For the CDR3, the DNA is TGTGCCAGCAGCTCGCTCCCGGGACAGGAGACCGGGGAGCTGTTTTTT.

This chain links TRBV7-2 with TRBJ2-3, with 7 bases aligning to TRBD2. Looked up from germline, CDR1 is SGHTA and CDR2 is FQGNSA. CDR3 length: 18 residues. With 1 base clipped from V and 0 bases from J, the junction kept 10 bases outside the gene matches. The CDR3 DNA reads TGTGCCAGCAGCTTAGTTGTGGCTAGCGGTACCAGCACAGATACGCAGTATTTT. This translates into CASSLVVASGTSTDTQYF.

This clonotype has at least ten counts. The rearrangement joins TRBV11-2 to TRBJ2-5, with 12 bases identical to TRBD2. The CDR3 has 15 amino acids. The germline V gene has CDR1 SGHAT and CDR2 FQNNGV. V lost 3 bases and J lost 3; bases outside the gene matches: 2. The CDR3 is CASSFWTSGEETQYF. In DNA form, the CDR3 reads TGTGCCAGCAGCTTCTGGACTAGCGGGGAAGAGACCCAGTACTTC.

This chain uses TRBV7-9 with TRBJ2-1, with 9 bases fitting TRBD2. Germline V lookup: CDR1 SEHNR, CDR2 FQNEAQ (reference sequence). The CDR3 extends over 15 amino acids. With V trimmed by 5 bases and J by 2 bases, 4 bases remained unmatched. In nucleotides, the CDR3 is TGTGCCAGCAGCCAAGGGACTAGCCCCTACAATGAGCAGTTCTTC. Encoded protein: CASSQGTSPYNEQFF. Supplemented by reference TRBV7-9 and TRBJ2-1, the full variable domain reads DTGVSQNPRHKITKRGQNVTFRCDPISEHNRLYWYRQTLGQGPEFLTYFQNEAQLEKSRLLSDRFSAERPKGSFSTLEIQRTEQGDSAMYLCASSQGTSPYNEQFFGPGTRLTVL.

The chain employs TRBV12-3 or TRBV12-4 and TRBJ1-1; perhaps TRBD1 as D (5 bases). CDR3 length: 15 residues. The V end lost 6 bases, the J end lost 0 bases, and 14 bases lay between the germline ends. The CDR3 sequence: CASRHGPGMNTEAFF. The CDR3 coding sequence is TGTGCCAGCAGACATGGGCCAGGGATGAACACTGAAGCTTTCTTT.

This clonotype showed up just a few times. The CDR3 loop is CASRLSREPLSGNTIYF. Written as DNA, the CDR3 is TGTGCCAGCAGGTTGAGCAGGGAGCCCCTCTCTGGAAACACCATATATTTT. The chain carries TRBV5-6 and TRBJ1-3; TRBD1 is a possible D gene (5 bases). V was trimmed by 5 bases and J by 0 bases, leaving 18 bases between them. The CDR3 sequence is 17 residues long. Germline V lookup: CDR1 SGHDT, CDR2 YYEEEE. Full variable domain (outside the CDR3, taken from reference TRBV5-6 and TRBJ1-3): DAGVTQSPTHLIKTRGQQVTLRCSPKSGHDTVSWYQQALGQGPQFIFQYYEEEERQRGNFPDRFSGHQFPNYSSELNVNALLLGDSALYLCASRLSREPLSGNTIYFGEGSWLTVV.

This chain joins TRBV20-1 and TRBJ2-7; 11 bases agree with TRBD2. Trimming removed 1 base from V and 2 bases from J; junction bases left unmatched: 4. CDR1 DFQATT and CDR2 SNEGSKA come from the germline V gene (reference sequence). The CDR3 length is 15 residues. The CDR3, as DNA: TGCAGTGCTAGAGGTAGCGGGGGGGCCCCCTACGAGCAGTACTTC. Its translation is CSARGSGGAPYEQYF.

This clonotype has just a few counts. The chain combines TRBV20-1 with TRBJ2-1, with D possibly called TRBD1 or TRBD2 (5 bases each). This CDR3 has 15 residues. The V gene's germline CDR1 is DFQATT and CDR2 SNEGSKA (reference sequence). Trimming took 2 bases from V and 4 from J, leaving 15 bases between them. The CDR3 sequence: CSARLSGRFYNEQFF. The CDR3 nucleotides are TGCAGTGCTAGATTATCGGGACGTTTTTACAATGAGCAGTTCTTC.

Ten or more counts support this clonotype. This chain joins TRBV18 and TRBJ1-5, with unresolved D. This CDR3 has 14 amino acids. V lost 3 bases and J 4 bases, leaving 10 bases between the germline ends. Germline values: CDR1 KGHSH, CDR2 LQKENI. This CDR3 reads CASSPQGQNQPQHF. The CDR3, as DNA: TGTGCCAGCTCACCCCAAGGGCAGAATCAGCCCCAGCATTTT.

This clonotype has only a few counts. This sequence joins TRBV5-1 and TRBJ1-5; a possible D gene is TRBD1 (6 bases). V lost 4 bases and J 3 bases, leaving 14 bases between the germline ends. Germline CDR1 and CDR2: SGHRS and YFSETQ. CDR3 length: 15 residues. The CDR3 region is CASSQGGQSNQPQHF. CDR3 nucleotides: TGCGCCAGCAGCCAGGGAGGACAGTCCAATCAGCCCCAGCATTTT. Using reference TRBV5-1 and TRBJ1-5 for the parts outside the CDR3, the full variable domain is KAGVTQTPRYLIKTRGQQVTLSCSPISGHRSVSWYQQTPGQGLQFLFEYFSETQRNKGNFPGRFSGRQFSNSRSEMNVSTLELGDSALYLCASSQGGQSNQPQHFGDGTRLSIL.

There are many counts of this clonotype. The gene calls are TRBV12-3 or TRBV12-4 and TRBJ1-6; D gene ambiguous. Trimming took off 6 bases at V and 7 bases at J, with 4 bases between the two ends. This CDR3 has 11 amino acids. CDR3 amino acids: CASSLNSPLHF. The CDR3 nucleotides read TGTGCCAGCAGCCTAAATTCACCCCTCCACTTT.

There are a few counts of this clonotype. CDR3 coding DNA: TGTGCCAGCAGCTTCCGGGCAGGAGGGGGGGACTGGCGGACTGAAGCTTTCTTT. Its translation: CASSFRAGGGDWRTEAFF. This chain joins TRBV5-6 and TRBJ1-1; tentative D call: TRBD1 (6 bases). The V and J ends lost 2 bases and 5 bases respectively, with 25 bases between them. Germline V gene sequence: CDR1 SGHDT, CDR2 YYEEEE. This CDR3 is built from 18 residues.

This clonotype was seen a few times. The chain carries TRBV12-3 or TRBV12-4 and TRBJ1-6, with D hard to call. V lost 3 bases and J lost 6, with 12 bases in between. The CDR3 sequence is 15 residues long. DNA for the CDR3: TGTGCCAGCAGTTTCGTTGAGGGTTTTAATTCACCCCTCCACTTT. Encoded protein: CASSFVEGFNSPLHF.